Shown below are 30 T cell receptor beta chains from a single sample sequenced in a study of blood T cell repertoires in COVID-19. Sequencing used immunoSEQ multiplex PCR; TCRdb keeps in-frame clones, though not all of them. The sample has 250,000 or so clones, roughly 81% seen once. The sequenced sample consisted of PBMCs or T cells enriched from blood (not recorded which). The receptors come from a woman aged 45-65 years who had been exposed to COVID-19.

The rearrangement links TRBV6-4 to TRBJ1-2, with 8 bases matching TRBD1. The CDR3 length is 14 residues. The ends lost 6 bases at V and 4 bases at J; junction bases unmatched: 7. The germline V gene encodes CDR1 MRHNA and CDR2 SNTAGT. CDR3 amino acids: CASRPGQGGYGYTF. In nucleotides, the CDR3 is TGTGCCAGCAGGCCCGGACAGGGTGGCTATGGCTACACCTTC.

This chain links TRBV19 with TRBJ1-1; TRBD1 matches at 7 bases. The germline CDR1 and CDR2 sequences are LNHDA and SQIVND (reference sequence). V lost 7 bases, J lost 7 bases, and 12 bases stayed unmatched. The CDR3 covers 14 residues. CDR3 coding DNA: TGTGCCAGTACACTACAGGGGCGAGAGGGTGAAGCTTTCTTT. Encoded protein: CASTLQGREGEAFF. The whole variable domain, filled in from reference TRBV19 and TRBJ1-1, reads DGGITQSPKYLFRKEGQNVTLSCEQNLNHDAMYWYRQDPGQGLRLIYYSQIVNDFQKGDIAEGYSVSREKKESFPLTVTSAQKNPTAFYLCASTLQGREGEAFFGQGTRLTVV.

The rearrangement uses TRBV30 and TRBJ2-3; 7 positions match TRBD2. This CDR3 spans 14 amino acids. V lost 3 bases, J lost 8 bases, and 11 bases stayed unmatched. Per germline, CDR1 GTSNPN and CDR2 SVGIG (reference sequence). The CDR3 region is CAWRSGTLLGTQYF. As DNA, the CDR3 is TGTGCCTGGAGGAGCGGGACTCTGCTCGGTACGCAGTATTTT.

The chain combines TRBV3-1 (or the pseudogene TRBV3-2) with TRBJ1-4, with D unresolved. CDR3 size: 18 residues. The germline V gene encodes CDR1 LGHDT and CDR2 YNNKEL (reference sequence). Deletions cut 5 bases from V and 0 bases from J, with 19 bases between. CDR3: CASSGTPVGSATNEKLFF. DNA for the CDR3: TGTGCCAGCAGCGGAACTCCGGTCGGGAGCGCAACTAATGAAAAACTGTTTTTT.

The chain recombines TRBV27 with TRBJ2-7; D is possibly TRBD1 (5 bases). Germline CDR1 reads MNHEY; CDR2 reads SMNVEV (reference sequence). The CDR3 is 15 amino acids. V was cut by 0 bases and J by 1 base, with 10 bases left in between. CDR3 in amino acids: CASSLSQGGSYEQYF. Here the CDR3 DNA reads TGTGCCAGCAGTTTATCGCAGGGCGGTTCCTACGAGCAGTACTTC.

About this clone itself: This same CDR3 is encoded by further DNA sequences in the sample. The chain employs TRBV7-2 and TRBJ2-1, with TRBD2 identical over 10 bases. This CDR3 region has 15 residues. V lost 6 bases, J lost 4 bases, and 6 bases stayed unmatched. Germline V gene sequence: CDR1 SGHTA, CDR2 FQGNSA. CDR3 loop: CASSLSGGAYNEQFF. The CDR3 coding sequence is TGTGCCAGCAGTTTAAGCGGGGGGGCTTACAATGAGCAGTTCTTC.

J is TRBJ2-2 and V is TRBV13; D is possibly TRBD1 (6 bases). CDR3 length: 17 residues. Germline V gives CDR1 PRHDT, CDR2 FYEKMQ (reference sequence). The V gene lost 8 bases and the J gene lost 4 bases, with 23 bases spanning the gap. CDR3 bases: TGTGCCAGCGCGCGATACCGTTTACAGGGATCCACCGGGGAGCTGTTTTTT. Amino acids: CASARYRLQGSTGELFF.

A remark on this clone: Additional DNA sequences in this sample encode the identical CDR3. The chain carries TRBV7-9 and TRBJ1-2; D is unresolved. This CDR3 region has 12 residues. Trimming cost V 2 bases and J 3 bases, with 4 bases left between them. Germline V CDR1 and CDR2: SEHNR, FQNEAQ (reference sequence). CDR3 amino acids: CASSLRDYGYTF. CDR3 DNA: TGTGCCAGCAGCTTACGCGACTATGGCTACACCTTC.

V and J are TRBV21-1 and TRBJ1-5; TRBD1 is taken as the D call from the table, unchecked against the DNA. TRBV21-1 is tagged as a pseudogene. The CDR3 extends over 15 amino acids. This chain's CDR3 is CASSKVHTIDQPQHF. The CDR3 region has the DNA TGTGCCAGCAGCAAAGTTCATACAATCGATCAGCCCCAGCATTTT.

The chain employs TRBV28 and TRBJ1-2; TRBD1 agrees at 7 bases. The CDR3 runs 15 residues. CDR1 is MDHEN, CDR2 SYDVKM, per germline. V trimming: 5 bases; J trimming: 3 bases; junction bases outside the gene matches: 9. CDR3 protein: CASSTSRGYYYGYTF. CDR3 bases: TGTGCCAGCAGTACATCCAGGGGGTACTACTATGGCTACACCTTC.

This chain uses TRBV7-2 with TRBJ1-2, with a weak D call TRBD1 (6 bases). There are 15 residues in the CDR3. Trimming removed 1 base from V and 8 bases from J, with 17 bases in between. The germline gives CDR1 SGHTA, CDR2 FQGNSA. DNA of the CDR3: TGTGCCAGCAGCTTAGACTTAGGGGGGGGATTAGGCTACACCTTC. This gives the protein CASSLDLGGGLGYTF.

This chain joins TRBV7-2 and TRBJ1-3; possible D gene TRBD1, 5 bases. Germline V CDR1 and CDR2: SGHTA, FQGNSA. The CDR3 length is 15 residues. V was trimmed by 1 base and J by 0 bases, leaving 7 bases between them. This chain's CDR3 is CASSLEGFSGNTIYF. The CDR3 bases are TGTGCCAGCAGCTTAGAGGGGTTCTCTGGAAACACCATATATTTT.

V usage is TRBV9 and J usage is TRBJ2-3, with TRBD2 matching 7 bases. This CDR3 is built from 14 residues. V trimming: 1 base; J trimming: 2 bases; junction bases outside the gene matches: 1. CDR1 is SGDLS and CDR2 is YYNGEE in the germline V gene. CDR3 nucleotides: TGTGCCAGCAGCGTAACTAGCGACACAGATACGCAGTATTTT. Translating it yields CASSVTSDTDTQYF. The full variable domain, completed using reference TRBV9 and TRBJ2-3, is DSGVTQTPKHLITATGQRVTLRCSPRSGDLSVYWYQQSLDQGLQFLIQYYNGEERAKGNILERFSAQQFPDLHSELNLSSLELGDSALYFCASSVTSDTDTQYFGPGTRLTVL.

V usage is TRBV10-2 and J usage is TRBJ2-7; no definite D call. Trimming shortened V by 6 bases and J by 6 bases, and 9 bases separated the two germline ends. The CDR3 contains 11 residues. Germline CDR1 and CDR2: WSHSY and SAAADI. Here the CDR3 DNA reads TGCGCCAGCAGCGAAGAGATCGAGCAGTACTTC. It specifies CASSEEIEQYF.

The V and J genes are TRBV6-5 and TRBJ2-2; TRBD2 matches 7 bases. CDR1 is MNHEY and CDR2 is SVGAGI in the germline V gene. V shed 10 bases and J 7 bases; nucleotides not matched to a gene: 6. The CDR3 loop spans 12 amino acids. The CDR3 coding sequence is TGTGCCACCGGGGGGATGGGCGGGGAGCTGTTTTTT. Its translation is CATGGMGGELFF.

The V gene is TRBV4-1, the J gene TRBJ2-7; tentative D call: TRBD1 (5 bases). Germline V gene sequence: CDR1 MGHRA, CDR2 YSYEKL. The CDR3 has 16 residues. The germline V and J ends were trimmed by 1 base and 2 bases, with 15 bases remaining between them. For the CDR3, the DNA is TGCGCCAGCAGCCAAGTGACAGTTACCCCACCCTACGAGCAGTACTTC. It is translated as CASSQVTVTPPYEQYF.

The chain recombines TRBV3-1 (or the pseudogene TRBV3-2) with TRBJ2-2, with D tentatively TRBD2 (6 bases). V lost 5 bases and J 2 bases, leaving 18 bases between the germline ends. The CDR3 loop spans 17 amino acids. Germline CDR1 reads LGHDT; CDR2 reads YNNKEL (reference sequence). CDR3: CASSELGGAPNTGELFF. The CDR3, as DNA: TGTGCCAGCAGCGAACTTGGAGGGGCCCCTAACACCGGGGAGCTGTTTTTT.

V and J are TRBV5-1 and TRBJ1-1; D perhaps matches TRBD1 (5 bases). The CDR3 totals 15 residues. Trimming pared 0 bases from V and 4 bases from J, leaving 13 bases between. CDR1 is SGHRS and CDR2 is YFSETQ in the germline V gene. The DNA for the CDR3 is TGCGCCAGCAGCTTGGAACCAGGGTTGACCACTGAAGCTTTCTTT. Translation gives CASSLEPGLTTEAFF.

As regards this clone: Other DNA sequences of this sample code for an identical CDR3. The chain employs TRBV29-1 and TRBJ1-5; 7 bases agree with TRBD1. This CDR3 comprises 13 residues. The V gene's germline CDR1 is SQVTM and CDR2 ANQGSEA. With 2 bases clipped from V and 7 bases from J, the junction kept 5 bases outside the gene matches. CDR3 bases: TGCAGCGTTGAAATGCAGGGGGGACAGCCCCAGCATTTT. Translating it yields CSVEMQGGQPQHF.

The chain recombines TRBV10-3 with TRBJ2-2, with 7 bases matching TRBD2. CDR1 ENHRY and CDR2 SYGVKD come from the germline V gene. V was pared by 4 bases and J by 1 base, with 6 bases of the junction left unmatched. CDR3 length: 16 residues. For the CDR3, the DNA is TGTGCCATCAGTGTGCGGGACTACCAGAACACCGGGGAGCTGTTTTTT. Translating it yields CAISVRDYQNTGELFF.

The chain employs TRBV29-1 and TRBJ1-1; D perhaps matches TRBD1 (5 bases). Germline CDR1 and CDR2: SQVTM and ANQGSEA. The V end lost 2 bases, the J end lost 1 base, and 8 bases lay between the germline ends. CDR3 length: 13 amino acids. CDR3 DNA sequence: TGCAGCGTTGAACAGGGCCCGAACACTGAAGCTTTCTTT. Encoded protein: CSVEQGPNTEAFF.

The gene calls are TRBV20-1 and TRBJ2-5, with 8 bases that match TRBD1. The CDR3 has 17 residues. With V trimmed by 3 bases and J by 0 bases, 12 bases remained unmatched. CDR1 DFQATT and CDR2 SNEGSKA come from the germline V gene (reference sequence). CDR3 nucleotide sequence: TGCAGTGCTAGTAGATTACCCGGGACAGGTGACCAAGAGACCCAGTACTTC. The encoded protein is CSASRLPGTGDQETQYF.

CDR3 nucleotide sequence: TGTGCCAGCAGCCAAGAAGGGACAGGGAGGAATGAAAAACTGTTTTTT. This gives the protein CASSQEGTGRNEKLFF. This chain links TRBV4-2 with TRBJ1-4; TRBD1 matches at 9 bases. This CDR3 comprises 16 residues. Germline V gene sequence: CDR1 LGHNA, CDR2 YNFKEQ. With V trimmed by 0 bases and J by 5 bases, 4 bases remained unmatched.

V and J are TRBV19 and TRBJ1-5; D is unclear. The CDR3 contains 17 residues. Germline V lookup: CDR1 LNHDA, CDR2 SQIVND (reference sequence). V was trimmed by 4 bases and J by 4 bases, leaving 20 bases between them. The CDR3 here is CASSKFSGGSGNQPQHF. In nucleotides, the CDR3 is TGTGCCAGTAGTAAGTTTTCTGGTGGCAGCGGTAATCAGCCCCAGCATTTT.

Only one count was recorded for this clone. This rearrangement joins TRBV19 to TRBJ1-2; possibly TRBD1 for D (6 bases). The CDR3 consists of 13 residues. Trimming left V 5 bases short and J 4 bases short, with 11 bases between. Germline values: CDR1 LNHDA, CDR2 SQIVND (reference sequence). The CDR3 region is CASSQTGVYGYTF. The CDR3 DNA reads as TGTGCCAGTAGTCAGACAGGCGTCTATGGCTACACCTTC.

V is TRBV28 and J is TRBJ1-2; D perhaps matches TRBD1 (6 bases). Germline V gene data show CDR1 as MDHEN and CDR2 as SYDVKM. V lost 1 base and J lost 4, with 19 bases in between. The CDR3 contains 17 residues. This CDR3 is CASSLLGPTGLSYGYTF. CDR3 in DNA: TGTGCCAGCAGTTTATTAGGCCCCACAGGGCTTTCCTATGGCTACACCTTC.

The chain is built from TRBV21-1 and TRBJ2-2; the D call in the table, TRBD2, was not verified against the DNA. TRBV21-1 is tagged as a pseudogene. This CDR3 contains 15 residues. The CDR3 DNA sequence: TGTGCCAGCAGCGAAGGGAGATCGGACACCGGGGAGCTGTTTTTT. It is translated as CASSEGRSDTGELFF.

The chain employs TRBV15 and TRBJ2-7; D perhaps matches TRBD1 (6 bases). The CDR3 length is 15 residues. Trimming took off 5 bases at V and 0 bases at J, with 14 bases between the two ends. The germline V gene encodes CDR1 LNHNV and CDR2 YYDKDF (reference sequence). The CDR3 region is CATSRPTGSSYEQYF. The DNA of the CDR3 is TGTGCCACCAGCCGCCCAACAGGGAGCTCCTACGAGCAGTACTTC.

CDR3 sequence: CASSLDSSGANVLTF. The DNA of the CDR3 is TGTGCCAGCAGCTTGGACAGCTCTGGGGCCAACGTCCTGACTTTC. The V and J genes are TRBV7-2 and TRBJ2-6; D perhaps matches TRBD1 (6 bases). Deletions cut 3 bases from V and 0 bases from J, with 6 bases between. Germline loops: CDR1 SGHTA, CDR2 FQGNSA. CDR3 length equals 15 residues.

The chain links TRBV29-1 to TRBJ2-1, with TRBD1 as a possible D gene (6 bases). Trimming left V 8 bases short and J 6 bases short, with 17 bases between. The CDR3 extends over 13 amino acids. Germline CDR1 SQVTM, CDR2 ANQGSEA. CDR3 amino acids: CSSTTGPSNEQFF. CDR3 coding DNA: TGCAGCTCCACGACAGGCCCAAGCAATGAGCAGTTCTTC.